The T cell receptor beta chain described here comes from a study of blood T cell repertoires in COVID-19. Study background: Acute-phase and convalescent COVID-19 samples originated in the United States, Italy and Spain.

V shed 3 bases and J 2 bases; nucleotides not matched to a gene: 4. The CDR3 loop spans 15 amino acids. In germline, CDR1 is LNHDA, CDR2 SQIVND (reference sequence). Per the authors' pipeline: Amplification with reference gene primers provided the estimates of nucleated cell counts. Here immunoSEQ multiplex PCR was the method, and the copy in TCRdb shows in-frame clones only, minus some. V and J calls and clone size follow that table, whereas D and trimming were derived from the DNA. The sample consists of 300,000 to 350,000 clones, 80% to 90% of them appearing once. Seattle patients were enrolled while actively infected and followed longitudinally.

The origin of this receptor is a man younger than 45 with COVID-19, enrolled during active disease. V usage is TRBV19 and J usage is TRBJ2-1; 7 nucleotides align to TRBD2. The sequencing sample was made of peripheral blood. The CDR3: CASSMMGGAYNEQFF. The DNA for the CDR3 is TGTGCCAGTAGTATGATGGGGGGGGCCTACAATGAGCAGTTCTTC.